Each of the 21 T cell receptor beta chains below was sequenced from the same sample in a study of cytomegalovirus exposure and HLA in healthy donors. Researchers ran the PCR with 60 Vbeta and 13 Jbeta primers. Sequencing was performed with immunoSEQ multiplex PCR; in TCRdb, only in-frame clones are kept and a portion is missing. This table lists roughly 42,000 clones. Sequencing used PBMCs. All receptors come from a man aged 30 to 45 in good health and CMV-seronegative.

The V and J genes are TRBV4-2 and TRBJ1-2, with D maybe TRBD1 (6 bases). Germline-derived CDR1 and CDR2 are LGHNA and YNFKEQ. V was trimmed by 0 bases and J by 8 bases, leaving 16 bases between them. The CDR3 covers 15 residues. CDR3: CASSQDGGGLGGYTF. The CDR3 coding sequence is TGTGCCAGCAGCCAAGATGGCGGGGGGCTGGGGGGCTACACCTTC.

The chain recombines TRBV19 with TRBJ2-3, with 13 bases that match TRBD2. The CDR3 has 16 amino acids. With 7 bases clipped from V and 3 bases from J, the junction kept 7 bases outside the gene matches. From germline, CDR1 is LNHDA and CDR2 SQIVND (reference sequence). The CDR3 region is CASNKLAGGLTDTQYF. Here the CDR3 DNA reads TGTGCCAGTAACAAACTAGCGGGAGGGCTAACAGATACGCAGTATTTT.

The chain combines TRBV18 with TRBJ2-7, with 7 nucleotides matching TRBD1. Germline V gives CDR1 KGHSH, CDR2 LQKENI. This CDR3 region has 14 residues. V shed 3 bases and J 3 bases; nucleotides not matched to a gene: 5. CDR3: CASSPRDSFYEQYF. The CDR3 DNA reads TGTGCCAGCTCACCCCGGGACAGTTTCTACGAGCAGTACTTC.

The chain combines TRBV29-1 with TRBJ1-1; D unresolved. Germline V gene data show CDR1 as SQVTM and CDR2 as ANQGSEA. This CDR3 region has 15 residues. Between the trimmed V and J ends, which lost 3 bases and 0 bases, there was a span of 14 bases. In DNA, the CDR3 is TGCAGCGTTGATAAGAGGCTCCCCTTGAACACTGAAGCTTTCTTT. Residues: CSVDKRLPLNTEAFF.

The CDR3 region is CASTRSSGSVNEQYF. In DNA form, the CDR3 reads TGTGCCAGCACAAGGTCTAGCGGGAGTGTCAACGAGCAGTACTTC. The V gene is TRBV6-1, the J gene TRBJ2-7, with TRBD2 matching over 10 bases. Per the germline V gene, CDR1 is MNHNS and CDR2 is SASEGT. V shed 7 bases, J shed 5 bases, and the junction held 11 bases outside the gene matches. The CDR3 covers 15 residues.

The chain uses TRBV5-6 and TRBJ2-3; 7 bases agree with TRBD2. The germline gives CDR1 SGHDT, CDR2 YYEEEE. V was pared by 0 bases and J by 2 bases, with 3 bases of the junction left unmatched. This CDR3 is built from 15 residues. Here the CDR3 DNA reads TGTGCCAGCAGCTTGGCTAGCGGATTCACAGATACGCAGTATTTT. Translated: CASSLASGFTDTQYF.

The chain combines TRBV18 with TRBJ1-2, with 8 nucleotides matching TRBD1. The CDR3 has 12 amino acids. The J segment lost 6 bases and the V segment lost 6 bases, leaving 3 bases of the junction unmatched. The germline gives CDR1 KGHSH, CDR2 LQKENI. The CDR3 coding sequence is TGTGCCAGCTCCCGGACAGGGAATGGCTACACCTTC. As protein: CASSRTGNGYTF.

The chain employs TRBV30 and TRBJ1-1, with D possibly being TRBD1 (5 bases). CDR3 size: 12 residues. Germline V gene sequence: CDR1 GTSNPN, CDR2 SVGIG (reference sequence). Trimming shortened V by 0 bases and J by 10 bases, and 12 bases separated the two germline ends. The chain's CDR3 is CAWSVPGFGAFF. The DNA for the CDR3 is TGTGCCTGGAGTGTACCAGGGTTTGGAGCTTTCTTT. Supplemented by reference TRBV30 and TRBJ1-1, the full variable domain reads SQTIHQWPATLVQPVGSPLSLECTVEGTSNPNLYWYRQAAGRGLQLLFYSVGIGQISSEVPQNLSASRPQDRQFILSSKKLLLSDSGFYLCAWSVPGFGAFFGQGTRLTVV.

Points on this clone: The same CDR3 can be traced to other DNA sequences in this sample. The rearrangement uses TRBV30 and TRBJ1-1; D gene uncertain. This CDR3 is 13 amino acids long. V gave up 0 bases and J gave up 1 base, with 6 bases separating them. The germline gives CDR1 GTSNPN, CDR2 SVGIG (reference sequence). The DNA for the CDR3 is TGTGCCTGGAGTGTGCGGGAGAACACTGAAGCTTTCTTT. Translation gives CAWSVRENTEAFF.

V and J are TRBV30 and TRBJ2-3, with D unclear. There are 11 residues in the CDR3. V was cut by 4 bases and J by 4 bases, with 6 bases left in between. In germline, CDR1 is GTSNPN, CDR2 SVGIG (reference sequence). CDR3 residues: CAWTPADTQYF. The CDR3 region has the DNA TGTGCCTGGACTCCGGCAGATACGCAGTATTTT.

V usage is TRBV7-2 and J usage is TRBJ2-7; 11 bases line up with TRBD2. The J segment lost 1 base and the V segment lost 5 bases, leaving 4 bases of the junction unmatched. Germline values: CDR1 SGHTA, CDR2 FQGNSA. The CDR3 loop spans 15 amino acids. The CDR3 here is CASSRTSGPSYEQYF. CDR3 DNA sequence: TGTGCCAGCAGCAGGACTAGCGGGCCGTCCTACGAGCAGTACTTC.

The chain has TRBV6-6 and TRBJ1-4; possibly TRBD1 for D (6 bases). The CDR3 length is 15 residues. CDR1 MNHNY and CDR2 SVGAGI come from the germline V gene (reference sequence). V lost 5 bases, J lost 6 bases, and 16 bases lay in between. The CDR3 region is CASSNTGIGYEKLFF. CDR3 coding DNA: TGTGCCAGCAGTAATACAGGGATAGGTTATGAAAAACTGTTTTTT.

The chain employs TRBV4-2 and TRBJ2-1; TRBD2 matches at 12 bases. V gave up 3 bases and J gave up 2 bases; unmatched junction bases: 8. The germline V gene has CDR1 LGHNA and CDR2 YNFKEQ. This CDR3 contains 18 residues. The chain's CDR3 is CASSQGTSGRSAYNEQFF. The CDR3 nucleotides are TGTGCCAGCAGCCAGGGAACTAGCGGGAGGTCCGCCTACAATGAGCAGTTCTTC.

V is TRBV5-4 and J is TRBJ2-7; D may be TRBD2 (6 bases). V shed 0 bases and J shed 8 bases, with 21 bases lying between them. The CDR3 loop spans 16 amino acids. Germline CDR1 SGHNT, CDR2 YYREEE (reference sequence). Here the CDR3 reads CASSLEEGGPNLKQYF. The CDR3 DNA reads TGTGCCAGCAGCTTGGAGGAGGGCGGGCCCAACCTAAAGCAGTACTTC. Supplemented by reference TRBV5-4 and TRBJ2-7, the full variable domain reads ETGVTQSPTHLIKTRGQQVTLRCSSQSGHNTVSWYQQALGQGPQFIFQYYREEENGRGNFPPRFSGLQFPNYSSELNVNALELDDSALYLCASSLEEGGPNLKQYFGPGTRLTVT.

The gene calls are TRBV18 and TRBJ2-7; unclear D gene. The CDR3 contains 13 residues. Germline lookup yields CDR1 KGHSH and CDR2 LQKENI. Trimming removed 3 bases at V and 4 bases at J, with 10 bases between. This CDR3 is CASSPVEEYEQYF. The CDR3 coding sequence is TGTGCCAGCTCACCCGTCGAAGAGTACGAGCAGTACTTC.

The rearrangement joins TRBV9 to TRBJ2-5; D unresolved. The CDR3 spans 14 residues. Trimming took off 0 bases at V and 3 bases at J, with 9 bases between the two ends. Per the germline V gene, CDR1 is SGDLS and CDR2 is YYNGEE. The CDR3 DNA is TGTGCCAGCAGCGTAGGGTTCGGAGAAGAGACCCAGTACTTC. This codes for CASSVGFGEETQYF. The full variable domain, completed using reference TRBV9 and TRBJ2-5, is DSGVTQTPKHLITATGQRVTLRCSPRSGDLSVYWYQQSLDQGLQFLIQYYNGEERAKGNILERFSAQQFPDLHSELNLSSLELGDSALYFCASSVGFGEETQYFGPGTRLLVL.

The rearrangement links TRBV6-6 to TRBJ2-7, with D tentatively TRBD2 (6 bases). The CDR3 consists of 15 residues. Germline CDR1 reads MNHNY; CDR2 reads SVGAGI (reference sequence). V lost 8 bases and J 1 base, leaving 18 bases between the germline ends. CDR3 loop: CASQNPGLVSYEQYF. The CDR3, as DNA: TGTGCCAGCCAAAATCCGGGACTGGTTTCCTACGAGCAGTACTTC.

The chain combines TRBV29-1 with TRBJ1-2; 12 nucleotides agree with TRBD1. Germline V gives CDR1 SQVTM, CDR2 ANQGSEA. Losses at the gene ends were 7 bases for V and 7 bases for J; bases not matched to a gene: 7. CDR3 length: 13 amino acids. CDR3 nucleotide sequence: TGCAGCGCCGTGGGACAGGGGGCTGGTGGCTACACCTTC. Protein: CSAVGQGAGGYTF.

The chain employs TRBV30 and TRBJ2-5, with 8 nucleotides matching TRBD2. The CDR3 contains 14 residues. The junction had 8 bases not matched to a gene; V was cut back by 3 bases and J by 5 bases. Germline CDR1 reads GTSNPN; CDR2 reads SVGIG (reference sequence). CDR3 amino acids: CAWSLAGIGETQYF. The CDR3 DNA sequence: TGTGCCTGGAGCTTAGCGGGAATTGGGGAGACCCAGTACTTC. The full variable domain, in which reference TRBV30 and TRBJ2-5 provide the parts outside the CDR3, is SQTIHQWPATLVQPVGSPLSLECTVEGTSNPNLYWYRQAAGRGLQLLFYSVGIGQISSEVPQNLSASRPQDRQFILSSKKLLLSDSGFYLCAWSLAGIGETQYFGPGTRLLVL.

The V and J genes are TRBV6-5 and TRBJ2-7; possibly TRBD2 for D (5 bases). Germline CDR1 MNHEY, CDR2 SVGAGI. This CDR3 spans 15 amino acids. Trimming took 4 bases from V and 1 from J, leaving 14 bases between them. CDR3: CASSSPELGSYEQYF. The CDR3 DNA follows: TGTGCCAGCAGTTCACCCGAACTAGGATCCTACGAGCAGTACTTC.

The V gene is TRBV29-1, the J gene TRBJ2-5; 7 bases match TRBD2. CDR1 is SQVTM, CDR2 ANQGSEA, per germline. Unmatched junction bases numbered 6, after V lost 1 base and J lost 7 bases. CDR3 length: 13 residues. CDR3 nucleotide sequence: TGCAGCGTTGAAGGGACTAGTGTCGTGACCCAGTACTTC. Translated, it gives CSVEGTSVVTQYF.